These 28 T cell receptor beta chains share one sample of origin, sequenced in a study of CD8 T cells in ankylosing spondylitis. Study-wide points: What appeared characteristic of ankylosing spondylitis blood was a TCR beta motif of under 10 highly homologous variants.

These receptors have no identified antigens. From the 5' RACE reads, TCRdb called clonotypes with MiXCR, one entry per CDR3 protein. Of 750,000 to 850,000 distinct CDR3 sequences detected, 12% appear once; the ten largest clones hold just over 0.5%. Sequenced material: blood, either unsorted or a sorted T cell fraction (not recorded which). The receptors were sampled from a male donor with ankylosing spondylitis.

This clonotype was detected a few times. CDR3 amino acids: CASSSDGDRIYEQYF. The CDR3 DNA follows: TGTGCCAGCAGTTCAGACGGGGACAGGATTTACGAGCAGTACTTC. The chain carries TRBV28 and TRBJ2-7; 8 bases agree with TRBD1. The CDR3 sequence is 15 residues long. CDR1 is MDHEN, CDR2 SYDVKM, per germline. The V gene end was trimmed by 4 bases and the J gene end by 4 bases; junction bases not matched to a gene: 9.

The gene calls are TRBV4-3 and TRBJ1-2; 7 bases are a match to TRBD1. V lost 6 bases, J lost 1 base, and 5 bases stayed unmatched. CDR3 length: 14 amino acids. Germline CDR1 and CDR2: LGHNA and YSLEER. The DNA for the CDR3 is TGCGCCAGCAGAAAGACAGGGCTTAACTATGGCTACACCTTC. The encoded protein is CASRKTGLNYGYTF.

Written as DNA, the CDR3 is TGTGCCAGCAGCCAAGGATGGGGGAACTATGGCTACACCTTC. It codes for CASSQGWGNYGYTF. This rearrangement joins TRBV3-1 to TRBJ1-2, with D possibly TRBD1 on 5 matching bases. CDR3 length: 14 residues. The V end lost 1 base, the J end lost 2 bases, and 8 bases lay between the germline ends. Per germline, CDR1 LGHDT and CDR2 YNNKEL (reference sequence).

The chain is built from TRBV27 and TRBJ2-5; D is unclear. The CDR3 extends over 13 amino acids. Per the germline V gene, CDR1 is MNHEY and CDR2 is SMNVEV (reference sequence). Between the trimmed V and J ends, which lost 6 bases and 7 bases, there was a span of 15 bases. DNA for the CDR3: TGTGCCAGCAGGGCCAGCGCACGTACGACCCAGTACTTC. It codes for CASRASARTTQYF.

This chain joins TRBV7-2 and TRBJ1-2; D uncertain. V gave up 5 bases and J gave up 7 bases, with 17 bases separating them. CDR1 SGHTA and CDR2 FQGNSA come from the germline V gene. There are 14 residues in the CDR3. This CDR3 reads CASSLLQYPAGYTF. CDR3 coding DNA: TGTGCCAGCAGCCTCTTGCAGTATCCGGCTGGCTACACCTTC.

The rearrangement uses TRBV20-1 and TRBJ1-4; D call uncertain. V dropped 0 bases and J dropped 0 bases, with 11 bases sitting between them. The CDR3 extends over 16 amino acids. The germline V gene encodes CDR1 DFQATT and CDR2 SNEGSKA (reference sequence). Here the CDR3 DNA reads TGCAGTGCTAGAGATGCAGGCGCTTCAACTAATGAAAAACTGTTTTTT. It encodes CSARDAGASTNEKLFF.

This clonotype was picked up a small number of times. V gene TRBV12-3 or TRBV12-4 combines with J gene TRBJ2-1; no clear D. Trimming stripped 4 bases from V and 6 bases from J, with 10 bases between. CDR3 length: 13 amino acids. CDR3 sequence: CASSWFIGNEQFF. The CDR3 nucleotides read TGTGCCAGCAGTTGGTTTATTGGCAATGAGCAGTTCTTC.

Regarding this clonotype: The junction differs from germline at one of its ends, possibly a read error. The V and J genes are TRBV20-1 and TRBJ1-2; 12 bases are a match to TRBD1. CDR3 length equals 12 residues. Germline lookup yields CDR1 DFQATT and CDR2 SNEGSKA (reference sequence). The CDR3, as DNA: TGCAGTGCTACCTTAGGGACAGGGGGCGATGGCTTC. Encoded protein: CSATLGTGGDGF.

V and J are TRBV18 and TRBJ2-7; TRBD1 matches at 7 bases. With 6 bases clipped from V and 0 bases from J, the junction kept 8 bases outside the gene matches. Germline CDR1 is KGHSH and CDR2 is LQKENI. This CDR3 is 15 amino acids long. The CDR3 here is CASSRGQVSSYEQYF. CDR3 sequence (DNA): TGTGCCAGCTCGCGCGGACAGGTGTCCTCCTACGAGCAGTACTTC.

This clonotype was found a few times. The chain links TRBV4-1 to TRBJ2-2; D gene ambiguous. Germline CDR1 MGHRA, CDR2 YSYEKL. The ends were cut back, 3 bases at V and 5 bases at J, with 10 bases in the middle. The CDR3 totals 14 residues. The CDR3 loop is CASSHLIRTGELFF. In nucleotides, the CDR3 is TGCGCCAGCAGCCACCTTATCCGGACCGGGGAGCTGTTTTTT.

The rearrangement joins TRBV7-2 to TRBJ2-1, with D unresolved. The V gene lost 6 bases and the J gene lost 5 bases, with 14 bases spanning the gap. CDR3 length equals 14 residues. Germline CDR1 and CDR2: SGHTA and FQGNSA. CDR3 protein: CASRAGPLDNEQFF. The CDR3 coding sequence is TGTGCCAGCAGGGCAGGCCCCTTGGACAATGAGCAGTTCTTC.

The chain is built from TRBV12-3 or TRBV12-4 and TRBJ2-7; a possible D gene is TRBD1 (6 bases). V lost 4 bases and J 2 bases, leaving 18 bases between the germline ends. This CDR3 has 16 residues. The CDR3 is CASSSMAWAGAYEQYF. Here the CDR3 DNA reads TGTGCCAGCAGTTCTATGGCGTGGGCAGGGGCCTACGAGCAGTACTTC.

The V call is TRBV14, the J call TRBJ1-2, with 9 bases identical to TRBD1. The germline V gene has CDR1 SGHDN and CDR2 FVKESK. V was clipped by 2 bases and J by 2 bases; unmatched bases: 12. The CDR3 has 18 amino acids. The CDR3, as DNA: TGTGCCAGCAGCCAAAGCCGGGACAGGGTTACCTCCAACTATGGCTACACCTTC. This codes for CASSQSRDRVTSNYGYTF.

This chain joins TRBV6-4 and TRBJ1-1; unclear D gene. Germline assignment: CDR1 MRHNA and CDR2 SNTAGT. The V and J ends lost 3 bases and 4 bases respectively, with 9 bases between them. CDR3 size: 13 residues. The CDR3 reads CASSEAAGTEAFF. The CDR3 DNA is TGTGCCAGCAGTGAGGCCGCTGGCACTGAAGCTTTCTTT.

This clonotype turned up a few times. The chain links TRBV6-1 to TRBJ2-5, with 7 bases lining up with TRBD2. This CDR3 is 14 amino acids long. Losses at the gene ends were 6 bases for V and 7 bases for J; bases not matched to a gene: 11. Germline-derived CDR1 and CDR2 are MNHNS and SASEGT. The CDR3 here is CASRPRSERGTQYF. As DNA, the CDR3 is TGTGCCAGCAGGCCCCGGTCAGAGCGGGGGACCCAGTACTTC.

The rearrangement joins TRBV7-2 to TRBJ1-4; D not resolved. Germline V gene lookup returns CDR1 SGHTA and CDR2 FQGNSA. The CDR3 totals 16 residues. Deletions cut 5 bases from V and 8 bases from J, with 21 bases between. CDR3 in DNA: TGTGCCAGCAGCGAGATGGGAGGGAGAGAACGAGAAAAACTGTTTTTT. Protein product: CASSEMGGREREKLFF.

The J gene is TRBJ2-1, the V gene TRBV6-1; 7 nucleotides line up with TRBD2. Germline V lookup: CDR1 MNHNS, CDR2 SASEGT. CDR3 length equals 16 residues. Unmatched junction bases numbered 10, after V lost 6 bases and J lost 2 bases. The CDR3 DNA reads TGTGCCAGCAGCCGAATTACCGGGACTACCTACAATGAGCAGTTCTTC. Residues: CASSRITGTTYNEQFF.

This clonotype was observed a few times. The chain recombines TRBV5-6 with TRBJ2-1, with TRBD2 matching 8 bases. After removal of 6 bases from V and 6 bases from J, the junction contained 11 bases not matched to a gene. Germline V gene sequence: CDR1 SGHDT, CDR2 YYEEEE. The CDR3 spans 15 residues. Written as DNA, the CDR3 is TGTGCCAGCACCAGGACTAGCTATACGGGCAATGAGCAGTTCTTC. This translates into CASTRTSYTGNEQFF.

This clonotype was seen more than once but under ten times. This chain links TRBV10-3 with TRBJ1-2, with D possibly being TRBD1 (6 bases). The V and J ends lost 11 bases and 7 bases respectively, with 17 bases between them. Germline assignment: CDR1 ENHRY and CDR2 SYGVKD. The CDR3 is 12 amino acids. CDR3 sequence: CASGQDSLGYTF. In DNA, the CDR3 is TGTGCCTCGGGACAAGACTCCCTTGGCTACACCTTC.

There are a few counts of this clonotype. Written as DNA, the CDR3 is TGTGCCAGCAGCTCTCACTCCGGGCCGAAGGAGACCCAGTACTTC. Protein sequence: CASSSHSGPKETQYF. The genes are TRBV9 and TRBJ2-5; D call uncertain. The ends were cut back, 4 bases at V and 5 bases at J, with 18 bases in the middle. This CDR3 spans 15 amino acids. Germline CDR1 is SGDLS and CDR2 is YYNGEE. The entire variable domain, with the rest obtained from reference TRBV9 and TRBJ2-5, is as follows: DSGVTQTPKHLITATGQRVTLRCSPRSGDLSVYWYQQSLDQGLQFLIQYYNGEERAKGNILERFSAQQFPDLHSELNLSSLELGDSALYFCASSSHSGPKETQYFGPGTRLLVL.

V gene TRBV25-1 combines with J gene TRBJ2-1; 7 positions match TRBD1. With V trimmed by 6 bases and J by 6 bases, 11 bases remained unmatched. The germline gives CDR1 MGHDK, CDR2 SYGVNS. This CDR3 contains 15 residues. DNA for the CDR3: TGTGCCAGCAGCCAGACAGGGTGGTTTGGCAATGAGCAGTTCTTC. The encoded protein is CASSQTGWFGNEQFF.

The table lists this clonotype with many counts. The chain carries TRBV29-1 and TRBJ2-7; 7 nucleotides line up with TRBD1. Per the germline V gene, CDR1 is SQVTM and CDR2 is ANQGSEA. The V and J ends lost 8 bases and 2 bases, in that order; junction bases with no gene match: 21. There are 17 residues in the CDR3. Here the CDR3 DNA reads TGCAGCTCCCGCGCGGGCTCACCGGGACAGAATCCCTACGAGCAGTACTTC. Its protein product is CSSRAGSPGQNPYEQYF.

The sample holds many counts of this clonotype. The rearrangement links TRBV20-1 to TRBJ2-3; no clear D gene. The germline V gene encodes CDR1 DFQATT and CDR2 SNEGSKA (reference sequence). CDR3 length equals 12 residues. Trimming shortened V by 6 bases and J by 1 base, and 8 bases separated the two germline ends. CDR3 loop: CSATRGTDTQYF. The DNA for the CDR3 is TGCAGTGCAACCCGCGGCACAGATACGCAGTATTTT.

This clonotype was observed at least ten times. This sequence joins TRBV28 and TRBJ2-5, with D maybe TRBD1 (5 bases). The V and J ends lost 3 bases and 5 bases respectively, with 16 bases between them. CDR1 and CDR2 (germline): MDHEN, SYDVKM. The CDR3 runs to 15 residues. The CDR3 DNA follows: TGTGCCAGCAGTTTTATGCACAGGACCTTGGAGACCCAGTACTTC. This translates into CASSFMHRTLETQYF.

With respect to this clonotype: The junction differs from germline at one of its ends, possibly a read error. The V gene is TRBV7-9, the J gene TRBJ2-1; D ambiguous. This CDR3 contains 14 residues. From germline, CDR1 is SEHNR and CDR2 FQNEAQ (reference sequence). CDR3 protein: CVSTVRPLANEQFF. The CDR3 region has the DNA TGTGTCAGCACGGTACGGCCACTGGCAAATGAGCAGTTCTTC.

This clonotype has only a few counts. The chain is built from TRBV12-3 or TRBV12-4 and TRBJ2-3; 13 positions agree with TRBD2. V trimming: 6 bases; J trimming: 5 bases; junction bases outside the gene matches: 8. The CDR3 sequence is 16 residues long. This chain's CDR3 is CASRRGLAGAVDTQYF. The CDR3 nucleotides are TGTGCCAGCAGACGCGGACTAGCGGGAGCGGTAGATACGCAGTATTTT.

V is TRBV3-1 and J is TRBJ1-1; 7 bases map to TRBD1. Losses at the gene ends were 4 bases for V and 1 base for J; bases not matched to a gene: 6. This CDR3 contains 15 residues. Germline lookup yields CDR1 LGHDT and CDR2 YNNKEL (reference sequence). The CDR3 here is CASSPWGTENTEAFF. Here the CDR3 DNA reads TGTGCCAGCAGCCCCTGGGGGACAGAGAACACTGAAGCTTTCTTT. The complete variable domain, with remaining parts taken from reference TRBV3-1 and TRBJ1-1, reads DTAVSQTPKYLVTQMGNDKSIKCEQNLGHDTMYWYKQDSKKFLKIMFSYNNKELIINETVPNRFSPKSPDKAHLNLHINSLELGDSAVYFCASSPWGTENTEAFFGQGTRLTVV.

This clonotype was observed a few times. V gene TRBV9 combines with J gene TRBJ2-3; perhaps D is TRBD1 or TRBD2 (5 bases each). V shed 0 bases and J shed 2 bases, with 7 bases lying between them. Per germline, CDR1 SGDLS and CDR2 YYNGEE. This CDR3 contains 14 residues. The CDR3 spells CASSVGDHTDTQYF. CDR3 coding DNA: TGTGCCAGCAGCGTAGGGGACCACACAGATACGCAGTATTTT. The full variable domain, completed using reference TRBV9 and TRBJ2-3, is DSGVTQTPKHLITATGQRVTLRCSPRSGDLSVYWYQQSLDQGLQFLIQYYNGEERAKGNILERFSAQQFPDLHSELNLSSLELGDSALYFCASSVGDHTDTQYFGPGTRLTVL.